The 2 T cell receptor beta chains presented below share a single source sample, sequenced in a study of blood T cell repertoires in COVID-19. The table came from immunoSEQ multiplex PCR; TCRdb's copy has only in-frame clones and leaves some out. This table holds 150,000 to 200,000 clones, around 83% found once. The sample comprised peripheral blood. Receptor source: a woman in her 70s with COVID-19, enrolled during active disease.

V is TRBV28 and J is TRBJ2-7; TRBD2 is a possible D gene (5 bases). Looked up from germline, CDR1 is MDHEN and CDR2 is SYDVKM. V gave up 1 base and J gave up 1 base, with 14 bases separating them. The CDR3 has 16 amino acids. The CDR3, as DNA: TGTGCCAGCAGTTTATTTTTCGGGGTTTCGTCCTACGAGCAGTACTTC. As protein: CASSLFFGVSSYEQYF.

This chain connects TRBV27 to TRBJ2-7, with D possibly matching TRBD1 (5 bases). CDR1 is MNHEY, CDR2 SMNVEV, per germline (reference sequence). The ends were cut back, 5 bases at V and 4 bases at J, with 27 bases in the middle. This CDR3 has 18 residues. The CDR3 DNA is TGTGCCAGCAGTCGGGCGGCGGTTTTACGACAGATGGGGTACGAGCAGTACTTC. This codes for CASSRAAVLRQMGYEQYF.